This T cell receptor (beta chain) was captured by sequencing in a study of human T cells and chemical hapten exposure. What the library attached to individual cDNA molecules were unique molecular identifiers. Via MiXCR, TCRdb re-called the 5' RACE reads, giving one row per CDR3 protein. The sample has some 150,000 distinct CDR3 sequences; 4.1% are singletons. General study results and limits: No shift was seen in TCRs above 1 in 1000 frequency with DPC sensitization.

It was unfractionated whole blood from which total RNA was extracted. Only a few counts were recorded for this clonotype. Its target is not known. V was clipped by 2 bases and J by 0 bases, with 17 bases between them. The CDR3 spans 17 residues. Looked up from germline, CDR1 is MNHEY and CDR2 is SVGEGT. The chain uses TRBV6-2 or TRBV6-3 and TRBJ2-7; D may be TRBD1 or TRBD2 (5 bases each). The clonotype was recovered from a female donor in good health. CDR3 residues: CASSYTLFWGSSYEQYF. The CDR3, as DNA: TGTGCCAGCAGTTACACGCTTTTTTGGGGGAGCTCCTACGAGCAGTACTTC.